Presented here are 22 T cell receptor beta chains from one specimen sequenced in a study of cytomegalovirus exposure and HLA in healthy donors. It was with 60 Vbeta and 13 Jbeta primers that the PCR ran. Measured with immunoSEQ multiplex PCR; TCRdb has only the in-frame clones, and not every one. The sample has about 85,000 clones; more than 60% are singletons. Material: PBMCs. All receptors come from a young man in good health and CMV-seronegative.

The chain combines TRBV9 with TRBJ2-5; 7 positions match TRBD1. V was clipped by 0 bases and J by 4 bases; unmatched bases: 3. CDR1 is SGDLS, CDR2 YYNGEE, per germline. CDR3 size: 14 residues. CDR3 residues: CASSVVGQSETQYF. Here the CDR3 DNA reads TGTGCCAGCAGCGTAGTGGGACAGTCAGAGACCCAGTACTTC.

The CDR3 reads CASGRRGEGNTIYF. The CDR3 bases are TGTGCCAGTGGCCGTCGGGGAGAAGGAAACACCATATATTTT. The rearrangement joins TRBV19 to TRBJ1-3; the D is unclear. From germline, CDR1 is LNHDA and CDR2 SQIVND (reference sequence). There are 14 residues in the CDR3. V lost 8 bases, J lost 4 bases, and 15 bases lay in between.

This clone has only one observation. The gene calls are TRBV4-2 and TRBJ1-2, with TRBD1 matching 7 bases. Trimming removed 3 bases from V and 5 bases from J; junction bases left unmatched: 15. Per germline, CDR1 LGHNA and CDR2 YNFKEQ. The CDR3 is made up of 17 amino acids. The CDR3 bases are TGTGCCAGCAGCCAGGGTGTAGGGGGCCCGTCGGCTTATGGCTACACCTTC. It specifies CASSQGVGGPSAYGYTF.

As DNA, the CDR3 is TGTGCCAGCAGCTTAGGTCAGGATTCGAACACTGAAGCTTTCTTT. This encodes CASSLGQDSNTEAFF. V usage is TRBV7-8 and J usage is TRBJ1-1; no firm D call. Germline assignment: CDR1 SGHVS and CDR2 FQNEAQ. The CDR3 is made up of 15 amino acids. V lost 1 base and J 1 base, leaving 10 bases between the germline ends.

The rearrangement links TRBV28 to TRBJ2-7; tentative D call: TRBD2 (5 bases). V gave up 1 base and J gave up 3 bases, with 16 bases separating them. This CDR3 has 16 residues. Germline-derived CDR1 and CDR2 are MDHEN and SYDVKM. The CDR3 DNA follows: TGTGCCAGCAGTTTATTCACGAGAGGGTTCGGCTACGAGCAGTACTTC. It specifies CASSLFTRGFGYEQYF.

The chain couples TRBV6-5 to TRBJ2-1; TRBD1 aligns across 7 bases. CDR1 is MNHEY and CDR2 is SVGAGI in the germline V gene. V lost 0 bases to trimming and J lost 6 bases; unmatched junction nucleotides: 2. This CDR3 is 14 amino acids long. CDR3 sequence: CASSYSGGRNEQFF. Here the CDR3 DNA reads TGTGCCAGCAGTTACTCAGGGGGCCGCAATGAGCAGTTCTTC.

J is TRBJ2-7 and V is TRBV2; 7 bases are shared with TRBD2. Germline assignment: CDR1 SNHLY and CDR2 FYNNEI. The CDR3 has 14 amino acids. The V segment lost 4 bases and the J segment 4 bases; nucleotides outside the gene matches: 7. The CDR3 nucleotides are TGTGCCAGCAGTGGGGCCGGGGGAGGGTACGAGCAGTACTTC. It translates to CASSGAGGGYEQYF.

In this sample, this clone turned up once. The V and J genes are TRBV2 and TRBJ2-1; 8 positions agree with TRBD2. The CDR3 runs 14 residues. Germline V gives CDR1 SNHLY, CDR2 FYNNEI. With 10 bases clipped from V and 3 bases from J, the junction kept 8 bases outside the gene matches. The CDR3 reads CATRKRERYNEQFF. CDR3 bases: TGTGCCACAAGAAAGCGGGAGCGCTACAATGAGCAGTTCTTC.

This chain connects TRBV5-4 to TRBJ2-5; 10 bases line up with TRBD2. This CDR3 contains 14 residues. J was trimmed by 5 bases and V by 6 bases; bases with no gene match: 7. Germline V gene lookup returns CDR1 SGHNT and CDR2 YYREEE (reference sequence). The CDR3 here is CASNSGGAFETQYF. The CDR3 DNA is TGTGCCAGCAACAGCGGGGGGGCCTTTGAGACCCAGTACTTC.

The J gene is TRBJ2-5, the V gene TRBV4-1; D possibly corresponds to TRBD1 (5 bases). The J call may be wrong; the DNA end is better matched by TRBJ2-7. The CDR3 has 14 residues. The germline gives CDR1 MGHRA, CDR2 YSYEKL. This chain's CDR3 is CASSQGQRYYEQYF. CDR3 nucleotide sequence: TGCGCCAGCAGCCAAGGACAGAGATACTACGAGCAGTACTTC.

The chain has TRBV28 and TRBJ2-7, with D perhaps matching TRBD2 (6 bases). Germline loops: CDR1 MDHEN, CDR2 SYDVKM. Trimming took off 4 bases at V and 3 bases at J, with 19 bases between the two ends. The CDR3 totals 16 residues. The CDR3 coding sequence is TGTGCCAGCAGTTCCGTGGAGCGGGTCACCTACTACGAGCAGTACTTC. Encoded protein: CASSSVERVTYYEQYF.

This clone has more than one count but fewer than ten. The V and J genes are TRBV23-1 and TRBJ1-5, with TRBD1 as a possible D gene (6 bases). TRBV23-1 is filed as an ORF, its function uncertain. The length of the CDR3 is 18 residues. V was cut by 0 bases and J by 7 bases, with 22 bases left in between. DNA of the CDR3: TGCGCCAGCAGTCAATCGGCCGACTGGGGGCAGATTCGCCAGCCCCAGCATTTT. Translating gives CASSQSADWGQIRQPQHF.

CDR3 DNA sequence: TGTGCCAGTACGAACCGACAGGGGGCCTACGAGCAGTACTTC. It specifies CASTNRQGAYEQYF. The J gene is TRBJ2-7, the V gene TRBV19, with 9 bases aligning to TRBD1. Germline-derived CDR1 and CDR2 are LNHDA and SQIVND (reference sequence). Losses at the gene ends were 7 bases for V and 2 bases for J; bases not matched to a gene: 6. The CDR3 loop spans 14 amino acids.

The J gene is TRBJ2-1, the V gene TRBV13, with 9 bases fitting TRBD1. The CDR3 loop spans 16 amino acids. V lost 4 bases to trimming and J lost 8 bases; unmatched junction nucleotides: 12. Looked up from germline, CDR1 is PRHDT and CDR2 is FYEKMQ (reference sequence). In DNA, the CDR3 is TGTGCCAGCAGCTCCTGGAGGGACAGGGATATCTATGAGCAGTTCTTC. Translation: CASSSWRDRDIYEQFF.

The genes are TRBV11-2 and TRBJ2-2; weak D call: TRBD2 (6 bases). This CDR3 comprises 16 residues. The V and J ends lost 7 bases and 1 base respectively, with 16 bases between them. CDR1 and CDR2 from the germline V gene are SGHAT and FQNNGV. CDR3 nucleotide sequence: TGTGCCAGCACCCCCTTTCGCGGGAAGAACACCGGGGAGCTGTTTTTT. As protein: CASTPFRGKNTGELFF.

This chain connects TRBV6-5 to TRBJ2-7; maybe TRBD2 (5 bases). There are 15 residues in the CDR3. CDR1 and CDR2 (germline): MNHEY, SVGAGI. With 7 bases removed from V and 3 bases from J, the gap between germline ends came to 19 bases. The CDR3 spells CASNPLGASIYEQYF. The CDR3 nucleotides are TGTGCCAGCAATCCATTAGGCGCTAGCATCTACGAGCAGTACTTC.

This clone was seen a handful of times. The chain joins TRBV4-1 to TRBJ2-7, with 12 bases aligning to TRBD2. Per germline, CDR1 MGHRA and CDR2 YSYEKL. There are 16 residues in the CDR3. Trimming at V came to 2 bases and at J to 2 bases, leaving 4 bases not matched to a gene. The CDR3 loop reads CASSQPLAGGTYEQYF. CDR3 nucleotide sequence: TGCGCCAGCAGCCAACCACTAGCGGGGGGTACCTACGAGCAGTACTTC.

The CDR3 DNA sequence: TGTGCCAGCAGCCCCACAGCTAGCGGAGCGCCAGAGACCCAGTACTTC. This encodes CASSPTASGAPETQYF. The V gene is TRBV7-8, the J gene TRBJ2-5, with 7 bases fitting TRBD2. CDR1 SGHVS and CDR2 FQNEAQ come from the germline V gene. The ends lost 5 bases at V and 4 bases at J; junction bases unmatched: 13. This CDR3 contains 16 residues.

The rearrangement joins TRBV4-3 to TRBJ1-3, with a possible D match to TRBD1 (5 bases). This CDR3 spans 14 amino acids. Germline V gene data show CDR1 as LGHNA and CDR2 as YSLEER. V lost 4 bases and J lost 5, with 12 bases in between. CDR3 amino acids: CASSLDTSRNTIYF. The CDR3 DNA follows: TGCGCCAGCAGCCTGGACACGAGCAGAAACACCATATATTTT.

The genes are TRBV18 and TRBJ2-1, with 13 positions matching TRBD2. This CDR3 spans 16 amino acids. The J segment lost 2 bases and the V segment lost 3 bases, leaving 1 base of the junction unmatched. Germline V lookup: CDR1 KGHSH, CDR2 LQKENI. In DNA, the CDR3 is TGTGCCAGCTCACCTGGGACTAGCGGGGCCTACAATGAGCAGTTCTTC. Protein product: CASSPGTSGAYNEQFF.

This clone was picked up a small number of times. The CDR3 protein is CAISERLASYEQYF. CDR3 nucleotide sequence: TGTGCCATCAGTGAGAGGCTAGCGAGCTACGAGCAGTACTTC. The rearrangement uses TRBV10-3 and TRBJ2-7; possible D gene TRBD2, 6 bases. Between the trimmed V and J ends, which lost 2 bases and 3 bases, there was a span of 11 bases. The germline V gene encodes CDR1 ENHRY and CDR2 SYGVKD. The CDR3 loop spans 14 amino acids.

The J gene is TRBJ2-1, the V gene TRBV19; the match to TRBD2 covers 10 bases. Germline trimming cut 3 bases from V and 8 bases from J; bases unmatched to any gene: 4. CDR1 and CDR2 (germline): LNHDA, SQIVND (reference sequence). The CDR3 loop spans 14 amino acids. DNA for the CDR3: TGTGCCAGTAGTATGAGACTAGCGGGCGATGAGCAGTTCTTC. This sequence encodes CASSMRLAGDEQFF.